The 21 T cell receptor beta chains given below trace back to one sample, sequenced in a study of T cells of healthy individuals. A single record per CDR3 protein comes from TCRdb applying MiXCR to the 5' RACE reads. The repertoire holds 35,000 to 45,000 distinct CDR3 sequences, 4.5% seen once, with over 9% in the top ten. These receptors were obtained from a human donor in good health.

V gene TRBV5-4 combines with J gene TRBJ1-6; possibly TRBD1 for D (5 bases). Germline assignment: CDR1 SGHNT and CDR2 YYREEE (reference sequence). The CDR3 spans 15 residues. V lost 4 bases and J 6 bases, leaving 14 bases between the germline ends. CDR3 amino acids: CASSVEGLANSPLHF. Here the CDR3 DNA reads TGTGCCAGCAGCGTGGAGGGACTGGCTAATTCACCCCTCCACTTT.

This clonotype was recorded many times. The DNA of the CDR3 is TGTGCCAGCAGCCGAGGAGCACCTAGCACAGATACGCAGTATTTT. This translates into CASSRGAPSTDTQYF. The chain links TRBV9 to TRBJ2-3; D is unresolved. Germline CDR1 is SGDLS and CDR2 is YYNGEE. CDR3 length equals 15 residues. V lost 4 bases and J lost 0, with 12 bases in between.

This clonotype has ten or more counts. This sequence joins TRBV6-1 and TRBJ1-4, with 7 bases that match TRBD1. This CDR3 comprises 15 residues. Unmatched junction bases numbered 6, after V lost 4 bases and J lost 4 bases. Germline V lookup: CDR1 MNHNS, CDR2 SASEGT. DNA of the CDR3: TGTGCCAGCAGTGTCCGGGGACAGCTTAATGAAAAACTGTTTTTT. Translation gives CASSVRGQLNEKLFF.

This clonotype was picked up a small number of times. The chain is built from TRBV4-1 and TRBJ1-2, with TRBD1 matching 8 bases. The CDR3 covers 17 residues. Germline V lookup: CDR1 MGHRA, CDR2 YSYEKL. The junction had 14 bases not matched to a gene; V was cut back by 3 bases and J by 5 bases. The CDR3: CASSHTGQVHQGYGYTF. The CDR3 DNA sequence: TGCGCCAGCAGCCACACGGGACAGGTCCATCAAGGGTATGGCTACACCTTC.

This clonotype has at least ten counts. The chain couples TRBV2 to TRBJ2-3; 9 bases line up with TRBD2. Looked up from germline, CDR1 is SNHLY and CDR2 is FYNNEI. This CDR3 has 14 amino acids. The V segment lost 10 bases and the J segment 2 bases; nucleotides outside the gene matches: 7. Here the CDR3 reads CATSGTSLTDTQYF. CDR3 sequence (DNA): TGTGCCACCTCCGGGACTAGCCTCACAGATACGCAGTATTTT.

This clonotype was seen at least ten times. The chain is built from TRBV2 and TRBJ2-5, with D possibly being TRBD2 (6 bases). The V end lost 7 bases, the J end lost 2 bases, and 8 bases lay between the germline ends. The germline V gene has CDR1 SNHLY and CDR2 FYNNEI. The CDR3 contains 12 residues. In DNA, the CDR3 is TGTGCCAGCAACAGCGGGCAAGAGACCCAGTACTTC. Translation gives CASNSGQETQYF.

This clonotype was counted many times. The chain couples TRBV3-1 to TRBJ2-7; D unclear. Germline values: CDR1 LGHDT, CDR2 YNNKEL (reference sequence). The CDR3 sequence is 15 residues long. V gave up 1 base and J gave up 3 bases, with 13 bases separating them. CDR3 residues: CASSQVGGIIYEQYF. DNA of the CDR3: TGTGCCAGCAGCCAAGTCGGCGGTATAATCTACGAGCAGTACTTC.

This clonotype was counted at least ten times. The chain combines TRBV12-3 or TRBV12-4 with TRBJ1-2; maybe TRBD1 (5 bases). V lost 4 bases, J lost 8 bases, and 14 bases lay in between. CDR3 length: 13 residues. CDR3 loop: CASSWSQGEGYTF. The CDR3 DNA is TGTGCCAGCAGTTGGAGCCAGGGAGAGGGCTACACCTTC.

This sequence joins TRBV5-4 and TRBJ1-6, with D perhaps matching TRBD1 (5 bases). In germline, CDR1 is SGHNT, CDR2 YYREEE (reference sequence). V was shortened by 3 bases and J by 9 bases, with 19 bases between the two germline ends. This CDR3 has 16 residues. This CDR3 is CASSSGGRGAGSPLHF. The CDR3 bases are TGTGCCAGCAGCTCGGGCGGTAGAGGGGCCGGTTCACCCCTCCACTTT.

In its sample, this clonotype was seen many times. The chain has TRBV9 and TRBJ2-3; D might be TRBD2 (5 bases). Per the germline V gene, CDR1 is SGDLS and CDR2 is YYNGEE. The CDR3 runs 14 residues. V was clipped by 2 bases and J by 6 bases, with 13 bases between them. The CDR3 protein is CASSVGGWRDTQYF. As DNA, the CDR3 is TGTGCCAGCAGCGTCGGTGGGTGGAGGGATACGCAGTATTTT.

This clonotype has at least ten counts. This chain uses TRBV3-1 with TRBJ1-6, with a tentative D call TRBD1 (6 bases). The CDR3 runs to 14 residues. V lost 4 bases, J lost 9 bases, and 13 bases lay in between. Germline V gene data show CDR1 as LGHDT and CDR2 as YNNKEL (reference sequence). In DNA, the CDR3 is TGTGCCAGCAGCCGAGGGACATCGACTTCACCCCTCCACTTT. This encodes CASSRGTSTSPLHF.

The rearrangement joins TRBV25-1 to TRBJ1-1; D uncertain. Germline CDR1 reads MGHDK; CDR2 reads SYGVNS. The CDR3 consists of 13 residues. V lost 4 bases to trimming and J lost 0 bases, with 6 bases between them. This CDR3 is CASSGRMNTEAFF. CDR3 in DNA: TGTGCCAGCAGTGGACGGATGAACACTGAAGCTTTCTTT. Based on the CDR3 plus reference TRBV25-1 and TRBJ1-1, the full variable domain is EADIYQTPRYLVIGTGKKITLECSQTMGHDKMYWYQQDPGMELHLIHYSYGVNSTEKGDLSSESTVSRIRTEHFPLTLESARPSHTSQYLCASSGRMNTEAFFGQGTRLTVV.

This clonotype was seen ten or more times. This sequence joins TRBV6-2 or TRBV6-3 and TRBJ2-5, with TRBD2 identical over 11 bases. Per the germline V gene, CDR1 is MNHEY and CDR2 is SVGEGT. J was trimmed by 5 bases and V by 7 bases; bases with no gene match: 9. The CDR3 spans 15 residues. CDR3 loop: CASTTRLAGRETQYF. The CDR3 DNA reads TGTGCCAGCACCACCAGACTAGCGGGGAGGGAGACCCAGTACTTC.

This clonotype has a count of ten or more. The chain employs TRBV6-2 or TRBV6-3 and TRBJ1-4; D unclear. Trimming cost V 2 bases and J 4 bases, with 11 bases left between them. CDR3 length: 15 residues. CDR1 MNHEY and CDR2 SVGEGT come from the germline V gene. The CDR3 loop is CASSYDLTNNEKLFF. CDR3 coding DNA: TGTGCCAGCAGTTACGACCTGACAAATAATGAAAAACTGTTTTTT.

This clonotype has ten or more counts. Here the CDR3 reads CASSRTGPYEQYF. Written as DNA, the CDR3 is TGTGCCAGCAGTAGGACGGGGCCCTACGAGCAGTACTTC. The chain has TRBV12-3 or TRBV12-4 and TRBJ2-7, with D tentatively TRBD1 or TRBD2 (5 bases each). The CDR3 extends over 13 amino acids. The V end was cut by 5 bases, the J end by 2 bases, with 10 bases between.

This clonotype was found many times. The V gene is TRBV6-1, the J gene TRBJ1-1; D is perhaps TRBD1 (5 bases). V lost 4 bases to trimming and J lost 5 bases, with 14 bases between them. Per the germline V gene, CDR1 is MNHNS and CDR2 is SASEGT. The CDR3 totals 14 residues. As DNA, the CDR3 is TGTGCCAGCAGTGGGGGGACTTTCGGAACTGAAGCTTTCTTT. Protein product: CASSGGTFGTEAFF.

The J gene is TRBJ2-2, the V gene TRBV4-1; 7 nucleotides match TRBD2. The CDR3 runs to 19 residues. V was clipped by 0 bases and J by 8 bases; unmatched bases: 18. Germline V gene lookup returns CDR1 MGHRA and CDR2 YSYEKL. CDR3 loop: CASSQDGEIRTRGRGELFF. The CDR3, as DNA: TGCGCCAGCAGCCAAGATGGAGAAATCCGGACTAGAGGTCGGGGGGAGCTGTTTTTT.

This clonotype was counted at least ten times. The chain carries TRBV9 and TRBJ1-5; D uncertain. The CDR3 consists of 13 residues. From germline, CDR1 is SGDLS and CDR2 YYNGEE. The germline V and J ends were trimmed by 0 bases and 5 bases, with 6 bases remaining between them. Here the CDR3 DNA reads TGTGCCAGCAGCGTAGGCGGCCATCAGCCCCAGCATTTT. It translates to CASSVGGHQPQHF.

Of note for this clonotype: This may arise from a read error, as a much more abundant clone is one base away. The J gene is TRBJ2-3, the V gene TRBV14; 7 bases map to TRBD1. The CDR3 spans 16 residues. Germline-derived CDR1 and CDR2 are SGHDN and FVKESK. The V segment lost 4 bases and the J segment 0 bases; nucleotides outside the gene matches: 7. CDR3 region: CASSRGGRSSTDTQYF. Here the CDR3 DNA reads TGTGCCAGCAGCCGAGGGGGCCGTTCTAGCACAGATACGCAGTATTTT.

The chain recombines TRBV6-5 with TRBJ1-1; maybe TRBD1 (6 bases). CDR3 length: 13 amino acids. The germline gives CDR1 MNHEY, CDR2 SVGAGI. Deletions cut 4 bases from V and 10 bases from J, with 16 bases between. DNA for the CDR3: TGTGCCAGCAGTTTACAACAGGGTTATGCAGCTTTCTTT. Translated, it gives CASSLQQGYAAFF.

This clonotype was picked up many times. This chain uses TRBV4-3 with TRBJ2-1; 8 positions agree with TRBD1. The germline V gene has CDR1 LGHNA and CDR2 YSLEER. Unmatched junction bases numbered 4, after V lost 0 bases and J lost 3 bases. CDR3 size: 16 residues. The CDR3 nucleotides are TGCGCCAGCAGCCAAGACCCCACAGGGGGCTACAATGAGCAGTTCTTC. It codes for CASSQDPTGGYNEQFF.